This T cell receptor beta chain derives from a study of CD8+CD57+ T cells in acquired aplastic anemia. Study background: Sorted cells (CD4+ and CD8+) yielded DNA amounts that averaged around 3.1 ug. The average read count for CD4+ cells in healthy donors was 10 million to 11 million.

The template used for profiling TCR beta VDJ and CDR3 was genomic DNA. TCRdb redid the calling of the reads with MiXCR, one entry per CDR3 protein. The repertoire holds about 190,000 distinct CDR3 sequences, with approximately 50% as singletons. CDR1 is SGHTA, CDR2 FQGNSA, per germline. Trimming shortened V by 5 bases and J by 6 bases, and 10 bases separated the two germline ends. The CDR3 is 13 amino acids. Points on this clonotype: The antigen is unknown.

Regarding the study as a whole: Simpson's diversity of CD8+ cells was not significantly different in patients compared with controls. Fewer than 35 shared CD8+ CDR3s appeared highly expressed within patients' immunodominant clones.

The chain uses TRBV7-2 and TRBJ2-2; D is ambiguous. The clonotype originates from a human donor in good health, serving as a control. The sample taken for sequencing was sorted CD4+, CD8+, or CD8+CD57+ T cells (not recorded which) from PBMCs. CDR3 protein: CASSMSSSGELFF. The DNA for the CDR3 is TGTGCCAGCAGCATGTCGAGCTCCGGGGAGCTGTTTTTT.